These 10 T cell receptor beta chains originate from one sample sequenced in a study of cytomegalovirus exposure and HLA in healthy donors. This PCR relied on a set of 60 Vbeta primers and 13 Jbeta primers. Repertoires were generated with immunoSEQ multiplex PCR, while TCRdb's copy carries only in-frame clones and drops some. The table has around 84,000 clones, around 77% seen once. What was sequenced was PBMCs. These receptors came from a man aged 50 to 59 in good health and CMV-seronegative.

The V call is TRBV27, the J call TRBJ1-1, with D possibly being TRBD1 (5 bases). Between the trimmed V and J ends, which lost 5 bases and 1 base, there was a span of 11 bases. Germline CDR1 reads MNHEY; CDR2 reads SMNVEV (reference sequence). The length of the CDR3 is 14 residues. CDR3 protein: CASSLLGQNTEAFF. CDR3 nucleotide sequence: TGTGCCAGCAGTCTCCTTGGACAGAACACTGAAGCTTTCTTT.

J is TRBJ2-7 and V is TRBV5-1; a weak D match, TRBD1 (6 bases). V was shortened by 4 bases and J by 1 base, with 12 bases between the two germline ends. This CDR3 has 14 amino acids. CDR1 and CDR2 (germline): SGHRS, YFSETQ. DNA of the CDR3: TGCGCCAGCAGCCCCAGGGGCGGTTCCTACGAGCAGTACTTC. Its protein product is CASSPRGGSYEQYF.

CDR3 residues: CASSQSRDRSYEQYF. CDR3 nucleotides: TGTGCCAGCAGCCAATCCCGCGACAGATCCTACGAGCAGTACTTC. This rearrangement joins TRBV4-2 to TRBJ2-7, with D possibly TRBD1 on 5 matching bases. V lost 2 bases and J 1 base, leaving 12 bases between the germline ends. Germline V gene data show CDR1 as LGHNA and CDR2 as YNFKEQ. This CDR3 is built from 15 residues.

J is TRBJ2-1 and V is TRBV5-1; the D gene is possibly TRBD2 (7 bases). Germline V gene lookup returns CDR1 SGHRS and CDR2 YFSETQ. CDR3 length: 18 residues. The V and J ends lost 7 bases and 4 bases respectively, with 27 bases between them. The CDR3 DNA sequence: TGCGCCAGCCGCTCCCCTAAACTAAAGCGGGACATTTACAATGAGCAGTTCTTC. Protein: CASRSPKLKRDIYNEQFF.

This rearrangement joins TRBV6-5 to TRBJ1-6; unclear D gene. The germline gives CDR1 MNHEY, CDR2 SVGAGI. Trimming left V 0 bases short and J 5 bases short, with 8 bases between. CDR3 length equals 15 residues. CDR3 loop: CASSYSSPNNSPLHF. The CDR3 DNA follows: TGTGCCAGCAGTTACTCGAGCCCGAATAATTCACCCCTCCACTTT.

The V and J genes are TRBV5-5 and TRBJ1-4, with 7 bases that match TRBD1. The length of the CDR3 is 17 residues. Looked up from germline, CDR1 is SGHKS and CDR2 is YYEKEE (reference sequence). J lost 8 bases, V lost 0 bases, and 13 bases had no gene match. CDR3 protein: CASSLEGGPTGREKLFF. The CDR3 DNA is TGTGCCAGCAGCTTGGAAGGGGGCCCGACAGGGCGGGAAAAACTGTTTTTT.

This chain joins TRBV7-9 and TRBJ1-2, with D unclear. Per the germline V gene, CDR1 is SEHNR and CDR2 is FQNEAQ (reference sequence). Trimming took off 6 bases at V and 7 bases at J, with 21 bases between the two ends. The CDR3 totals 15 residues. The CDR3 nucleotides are TGTGCCAGCAGGGCGAAAGACCGGCTAGAGGCTGGCTACACCTTC. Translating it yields CASRAKDRLEAGYTF.

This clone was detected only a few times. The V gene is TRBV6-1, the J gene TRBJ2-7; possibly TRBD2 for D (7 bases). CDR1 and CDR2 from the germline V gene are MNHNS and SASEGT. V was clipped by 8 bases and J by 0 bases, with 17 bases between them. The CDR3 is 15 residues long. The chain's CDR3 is CASRRSGGASYEQYF. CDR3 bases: TGTGCCAGCCGACGTTCGGGGGGCGCCTCCTACGAGCAGTACTTC.

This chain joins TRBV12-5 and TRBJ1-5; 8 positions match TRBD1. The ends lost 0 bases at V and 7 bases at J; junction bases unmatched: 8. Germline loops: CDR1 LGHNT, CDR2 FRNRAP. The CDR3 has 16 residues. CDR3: CASGLVVGQGAQPQHF. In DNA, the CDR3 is TGTGCTAGTGGTTTGGTCGTAGGGCAGGGGGCCCAGCCCCAGCATTTT. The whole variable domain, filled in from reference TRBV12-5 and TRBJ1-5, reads DARVTQTPRHKVTEMGQEVTMRCQPILGHNTVFWYRQTMMQGLELLAYFRNRAPLDDSGMPKDRFSAEMPDATLATLKIQPSEPRDSAVYFCASGLVVGQGAQPQHFGDGTRLSIL.

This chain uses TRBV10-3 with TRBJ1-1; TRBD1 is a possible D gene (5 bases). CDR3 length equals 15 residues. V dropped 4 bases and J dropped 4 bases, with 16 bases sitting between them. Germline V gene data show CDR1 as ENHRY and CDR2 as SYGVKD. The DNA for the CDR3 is TGTGCCATCAGTGGAGTAAGCGACGGGGGCACTGAAGCTTTCTTT. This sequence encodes CAISGVSDGGTEAFF.